Described below is a single T cell receptor beta chain sequence and its context. In the original analysis: For nucleated cells, counts were estimated from reference gene primer amplification. Using immunoSEQ multiplex PCR, the repertoire was profiled, and TCRdb retains in-frame clones only, with some absent. That table furnishes V, J and clone size, whereas the DNA furnished D and trimming. The sample records some 200,000 clones, more than 70% being singletons. These data originate in a study of blood T cell repertoires in COVID-19. Per germline, CDR1 SGHAT and CDR2 FQNNGV. J gave up 6 bases and V 1 base, and 7 bases lay outside the gene matches. The CDR3 runs 15 residues.

The sample consisted of PBMCs or T cells enriched from blood (not recorded which). The gene calls are TRBV11-2 and TRBJ2-3; 7 bases align to TRBD2. This TCR came from a woman younger than 35 who had recovered from COVID-19. CDR3 loop: CASSLAGGTLDTQYF. As DNA, the CDR3 is TGTGCCAGCAGCTTAGCGGGGGGTACCCTCGATACGCAGTATTTT.